The source of this TCR beta chain is a study of metastatic and nonmetastatic thyroid tumors. How the authors handled the data: The study's classifier, a distant-metastasis tool for papillary thyroid cancer, was built using CDR3 differences across clinicopathological groups. TCRdb reassembled clones from the PCR reads with MiXCR. TCRdb's processing, not the study's, gives the V and J calls here. The sample shows around 13,000 clones, roughly 21% of them seen only once. Patients underwent thyroid surgery, and none had received any treatment before it. Germline V gene data show CDR1 as SGHVT and CDR2 as SQSDAQ. V lost 5 bases and J lost 3; bases outside the gene matches: 18. The CDR3 is 18 residues long.

The sequencing sample was made of adjacent normal tissue. The J gene is TRBJ2-7, the V gene TRBV7-4; TRBD2 matches at 8 bases. This clonotype was sampled from a female donor with papillary thyroid cancer or a benign thyroid nodule (not recorded which). Some clones in this sample may be carry-over from other donors' samples. The CDR3 DNA sequence: TGTGCCAGCAGCCCCCAACTAGCGGAAGACGATGATGACTACGAGCAGTACTTC. Translated, it gives CASSPQLAEDDDDYEQYF.